The rows below give T cell receptor beta chains drawn from one sample of a study of CD8+ T cells in alopecia areata. Some clones are missing from TCRdb's copy, which holds only in-frame ones; the method was immunoSEQ multiplex PCR. The sample lists about 14,000 clones, 55% to 60% occurring once. Sequenced here: skin, sampled at week 0. The receptors were gathered from a human donor with alopecia areata. The CDR3 runs from the conserved cysteine through the conserved F or W. D genes are given only for firm matches. Only part of the rows carry a size: once, few, many, or a class if the clone is expanded.

clone size: -; V gene: TRBV5-4; D gene: TRBD2; J gene: TRBJ2-3; CDR3 protein: CASSSMQLARPTDTQYF; CDR3 DNA: TGTGCCAGCAGCTCCATGCAACTAGCGCGGCCCACAGATACGCAGTATTTT
clone size: -; V gene: TRBV4-2; D gene: -; J gene: TRBJ2-5; CDR3 protein: CASSQYQQGETQYF; CDR3 DNA: TGTGCCAGCAGCCAGTACCAGCAGGGAGAGACCCAGTACTTC
clone size: few; V gene: TRBV19; D gene: -; J gene: TRBJ2-1; CDR3 protein: CASSLGVPSYNEQFF; CDR3 DNA: TGTGCCAGTAGTTTGGGGGTCCCGTCTTACAATGAGCAGTTCTTC
clone size: large; V gene: TRBV19; D gene: -; J gene: TRBJ1-4; CDR3 protein: CASSIPRDRLRTNEKLFF; CDR3 DNA: TGTGCCAGTAGTATTCCAAGAGACCGCCTGAGGACTAATGAAAAACTGTTTTTT
clone size: -; V gene: TRBV6-4; D gene: TRBD2; J gene: TRBJ2-2; CDR3 protein: CASSTSGESTGEPFF; CDR3 DNA: TGTGCCAGCAGCACTAGCGGGGAAAGTACCGGGGAGCCGTTTTTT
clone size: few; V gene: TRBV4-1; D gene: -; J gene: TRBJ1-2; CDR3 protein: CASSQDRTVKDGYTF; CDR3 DNA: TGCGCCAGCAGCCAAGACAGGACCGTGAAGGATGGCTACACCTTC
clone size: -; V gene: TRBV4-3; D gene: TRBD2; J gene: TRBJ2-7; CDR3 protein: CASSPGTSGTYEQYF; CDR3 DNA: TGCGCCAGCAGCCCTGGGACTAGCGGGACCTACGAGCAGTACTTC
clone size: -; V gene: TRBV4-2; D gene: -; J gene: TRBJ2-3; CDR3 protein: CASSQSPAGPSTDTQYF; CDR3 DNA: TGTGCCAGCAGCCAATCTCCAGCGGGCCCGAGCACAGATACGCAGTATTTT
clone size: -; V gene: TRBV6-1; D gene: -; J gene: TRBJ1-1; CDR3 protein: CASSDGRGNTEAFF; CDR3 DNA: TGTGCCAGCAGTGATGGCAGGGGGAACACTGAAGCTTTCTTT
clone size: -; V gene: TRBV19; D gene: -; J gene: TRBJ1-6; CDR3 protein: CASSIWDSGETGYNSPLHF; CDR3 DNA: TGTGCCAGTAGTATCTGGGACTCGGGGGAGACAGGATATAATTCACCCCTCCACTTT
clone size: -; V gene: TRBV6-5; D gene: -; J gene: TRBJ1-1; CDR3 protein: CASSEGRGVAFF; CDR3 DNA: TGTGCCAGCAGTGAGGGACGCGGTGTCGCTTTCTTT
clone size: -; V gene: TRBV21-1; D gene: -; J gene: TRBJ1-2; CDR3 protein: CASSNRTGGHGYTF; CDR3 DNA: TGTGCCAGCAGCAACCGTACAGGGGGTCATGGCTACACCTTC
clone size: -; V gene: TRBV28; D gene: -; J gene: TRBJ1-5; CDR3 protein: CASSFLGWRYNQPQHF; CDR3 DNA: TGTGCCAGCAGTTTCTTGGGGTGGCGATACAATCAGCCCCAGCATTTT
clone size: -; V gene: TRBV20-1; D gene: -; J gene: TRBJ2-5; CDR3 protein: CSYVYKETQYF; CDR3 DNA: TGCAGTTACGTCTATAAAGAGACCCAGTACTTC
clone size: -; V gene: TRBV7-2; D gene: -; J gene: TRBJ2-5; CDR3 protein: CASSFRGGETQYF; CDR3 DNA: TGTGCCAGCAGCTTCAGGGGGGGAGAGACCCAGTACTTC
clone size: -; V gene: TRBV5-6; D gene: -; J gene: TRBJ1-1; CDR3 protein: CASSLEGGGNTEAFF; CDR3 DNA: TGTGCCAGCAGCTTAGAAGGTGGGGGGAACACTGAAGCTTTCTTT
clone size: -; V gene: TRBV15; D gene: -; J gene: TRBJ2-7; CDR3 protein: CATSKSAEGSGSYEQYF; CDR3 DNA: TGTGCCACCAGCAAAAGCGCTGAGGGCTCTGGCTCCTACGAGCAGTACTTC
clone size: -; V gene: TRBV6-5; D gene: TRBD1; J gene: TRBJ1-2; CDR3 protein: CASSYSIAGGMNGYTF; CDR3 DNA: TGTGCCAGCAGTTACTCGATCGCAGGGGGCATGAATGGCTACACCTTC
clone size: few; V gene: TRBV20-1; D gene: -; J gene: TRBJ1-2; CDR3 protein: CSASGYTF; CDR3 DNA: TGCAGTGCTAGCGGTTACACCTTC
clone size: -; V gene: TRBV29-1; D gene: TRBD1; J gene: TRBJ2-7; CDR3 protein: CSVGGQGRIPYEQYF; CDR3 DNA: TGCAGCGTTGGAGGACAGGGTCGAATACCCTACGAGCAGTACTTC
clone size: -; V gene: TRBV29-1; D gene: TRBD1; J gene: TRBJ2-6; CDR3 protein: CSVDLGQGESGANVLTF; CDR3 DNA: TGCAGCGTTGACCTCGGACAGGGGGAGTCTGGGGCCAACGTCCTGACTTTC
clone size: few; V gene: TRBV19; D gene: TRBD2; J gene: TRBJ2-1; CDR3 protein: CASSIDGGGHNEQFF; CDR3 DNA: TGTGCCAGTAGTATAGACGGGGGGGGCCACAATGAGCAGTTCTTC
clone size: -; V gene: TRBV6-6; D gene: TRBD2; J gene: TRBJ2-7; CDR3 protein: CASSYWGGYEQYF; CDR3 DNA: TGTGCCAGCAGTTACTGGGGGGGCTACGAGCAGTACTTC
clone size: -; V gene: TRBV5-4; D gene: -; J gene: TRBJ1-6; CDR3 protein: CASSGIGRGGNSPLHF; CDR3 DNA: TGTGCCAGCAGCGGGATCGGACGTGGTGGTAATTCACCCCTCCACTTT
clone size: large; V gene: TRBV5-1; D gene: -; J gene: TRBJ1-5; CDR3 protein: CASSWDGHNQPQHF; CDR3 DNA: TGCGCCAGCAGCTGGGACGGACACAATCAGCCCCAGCATTTT
clone size: -; V gene: TRBV15; D gene: TRBD1; J gene: TRBJ2-4; CDR3 protein: CATSRDLEWAQTGKNIQYF; CDR3 DNA: TGTGCCACCAGCAGAGATCTTGAGTGGGCCCAGACAGGGAAGAACATTCAGTACTTC
clone size: -; V gene: TRBV28; D gene: -; J gene: TRBJ2-7; CDR3 protein: CASTREGEQYF; CDR3 DNA: TGTGCCAGCACCCGGGAAGGAGAGCAGTACTTC
clone size: -; V gene: TRBV4-2; D gene: -; J gene: TRBJ1-6; CDR3 protein: CASSGAGGNSPLHF; CDR3 DNA: TGTGCCAGCAGTGGAGCGGGGGGGAATTCACCCCTCCACTTT
clone size: -; V gene: TRBV4-3; D gene: -; J gene: TRBJ1-6; CDR3 protein: CASSQEWIRVAYNSPLHF; CDR3 DNA: TGCGCCAGCAGCCAAGAATGGATACGGGTCGCGTATAATTCACCCCTCCACTTT
clone size: few; V gene: TRBV6-6; D gene: -; J gene: TRBJ1-2; CDR3 protein: CASSYAGSYGYTF; CDR3 DNA: TGTGCCAGCAGTTACGCAGGTTCCTATGGCTACACCTTC
clone size: -; V gene: TRBV11-2; D gene: -; J gene: TRBJ2-7; CDR3 protein: CASSFLWAATYEQYF; CDR3 DNA: TGTGCCAGCAGCTTCTTATGGGCCGCCACCTACGAGCAGTACTTC
clone size: -; V gene: TRBV2; D gene: TRBD1; J gene: TRBJ2-7; CDR3 protein: CASSGGTGSYEQYF; CDR3 DNA: TGTGCCAGCAGTGGGGGGACAGGGAGCTACGAGCAGTACTTC
clone size: -; V gene: TRBV5-1; D gene: TRBD1; J gene: TRBJ2-7; CDR3 protein: CASSFSGRTGGGYEQYF; CDR3 DNA: TGCGCCAGCAGCTTCTCTGGTCGGACAGGGGGCGGCTACGAGCAGTACTTC
clone size: -; V gene: TRBV11-2; D gene: TRBD1; J gene: TRBJ1-1; CDR3 protein: CASSSRRGARGSEGTEAFF; CDR3 DNA: TGTGCCAGCAGCTCCCGCAGGGGGGCTAGAGGGTCCGAGGGCACTGAAGCTTTCTTT
clone size: -; V gene: TRBV7-9; D gene: -; J gene: TRBJ1-1; CDR3 protein: CASSLRAEAFF; CDR3 DNA: TGTGCCAGCAGCTTAAGGGCTGAAGCTTTCTTT
clone size: -; V gene: TRBV5-1; D gene: -; J gene: TRBJ2-3; CDR3 protein: CASSRAHTQYF; CDR3 DNA: TGCGCCAGCAGCAGGGCCCATACGCAGTATTTT
clone size: -; V gene: TRBV7-2; D gene: -; J gene: TRBJ2-1; CDR3 protein: CASSYRQDYNEQFF; CDR3 DNA: TGTGCCAGCAGCTACCGACAGGATTACAATGAGCAGTTCTTC
clone size: -; V gene: TRBV11-2; D gene: TRBD2; J gene: TRBJ2-1; CDR3 protein: CASSFRLAGFYNEQFF; CDR3 DNA: TGTGCCAGCAGCTTCCGACTAGCGGGGTTCTACAATGAGCAGTTCTTC
clone size: -; V gene: TRBV5-1; D gene: -; J gene: TRBJ2-2; CDR3 protein: CASSLAPANTGELFF; CDR3 DNA: TGCGCCAGCAGCTTGGCCCCCGCGAACACCGGGGAGCTGTTTTTT
clone size: -; V gene: TRBV6-5; D gene: TRBD1; J gene: TRBJ1-5; CDR3 protein: CATKGQSHSNQPQHF; CDR3 DNA: TGTGCCACCAAGGGACAGAGCCATAGCAATCAGCCCCAGCATTTT